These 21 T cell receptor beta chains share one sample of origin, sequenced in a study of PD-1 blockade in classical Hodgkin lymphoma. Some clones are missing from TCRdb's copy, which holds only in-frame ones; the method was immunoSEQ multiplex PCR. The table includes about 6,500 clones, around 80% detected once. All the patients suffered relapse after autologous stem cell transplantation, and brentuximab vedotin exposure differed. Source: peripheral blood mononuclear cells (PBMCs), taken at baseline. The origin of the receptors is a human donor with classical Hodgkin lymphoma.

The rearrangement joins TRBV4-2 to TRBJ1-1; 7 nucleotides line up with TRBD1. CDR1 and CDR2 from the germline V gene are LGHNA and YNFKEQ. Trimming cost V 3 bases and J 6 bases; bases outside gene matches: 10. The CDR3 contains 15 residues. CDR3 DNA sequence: TGTGCCAGCAGCCAGCCCCGAGAGGGGGCCTCTGAAGCTTTCTTT. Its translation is CASSQPREGASEAFF.

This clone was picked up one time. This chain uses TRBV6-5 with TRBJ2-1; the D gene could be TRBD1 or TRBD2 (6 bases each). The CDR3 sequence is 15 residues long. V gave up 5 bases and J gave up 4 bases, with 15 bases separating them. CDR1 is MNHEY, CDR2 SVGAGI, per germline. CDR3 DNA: TGTGCCAGCAGTAGGGGGGCCCTCCCATACAATGAGCAGTTCTTC. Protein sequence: CASSRGALPYNEQFF.

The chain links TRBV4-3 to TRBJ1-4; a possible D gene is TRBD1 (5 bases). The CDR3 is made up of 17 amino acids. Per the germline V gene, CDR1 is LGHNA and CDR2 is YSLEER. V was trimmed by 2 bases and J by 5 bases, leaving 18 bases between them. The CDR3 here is CASSQPGRGMGNEKLFF. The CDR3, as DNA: TGCGCCAGCAGCCAACCCGGAAGGGGTATGGGGAATGAAAAACTGTTTTTT.

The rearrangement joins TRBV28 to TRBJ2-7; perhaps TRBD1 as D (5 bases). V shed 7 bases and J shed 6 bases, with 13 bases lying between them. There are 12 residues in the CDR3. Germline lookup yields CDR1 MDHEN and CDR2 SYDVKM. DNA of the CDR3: TGTGCCAGCAAGGGGCAGGCCGCCGAGCAGTACTTC. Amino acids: CASKGQAAEQYF.

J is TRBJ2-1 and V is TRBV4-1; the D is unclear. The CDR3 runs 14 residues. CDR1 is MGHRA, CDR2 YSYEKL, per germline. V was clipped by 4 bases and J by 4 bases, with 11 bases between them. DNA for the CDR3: TGCGCCAGCAGCCCTTCACTGGAATACAATGAGCAGTTCTTC. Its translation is CASSPSLEYNEQFF.

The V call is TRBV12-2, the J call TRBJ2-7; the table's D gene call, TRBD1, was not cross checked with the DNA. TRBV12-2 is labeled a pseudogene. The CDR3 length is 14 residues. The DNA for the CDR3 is TGTGCAAGTCCCAGCCGGGACAGGGGTTACGAGCAGTACTTC. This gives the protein CASPSRDRGYEQYF.

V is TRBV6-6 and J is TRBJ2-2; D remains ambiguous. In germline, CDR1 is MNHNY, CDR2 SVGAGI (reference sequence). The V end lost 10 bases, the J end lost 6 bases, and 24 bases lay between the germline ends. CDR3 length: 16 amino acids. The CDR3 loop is CATGIGNIRTAGELFF. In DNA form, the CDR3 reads TGTGCCACCGGCATTGGTAATATCCGAACCGCCGGGGAGCTGTTTTTT.

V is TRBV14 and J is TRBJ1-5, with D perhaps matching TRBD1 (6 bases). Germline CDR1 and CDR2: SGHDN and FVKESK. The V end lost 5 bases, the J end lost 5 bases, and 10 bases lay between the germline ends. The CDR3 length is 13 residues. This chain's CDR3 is CASSVGGHQPQHF. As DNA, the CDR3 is TGTGCCAGCAGCGTCGGGGGGCATCAGCCCCAGCATTTT. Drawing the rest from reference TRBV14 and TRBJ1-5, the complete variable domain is EAGVTQFPSHSVIEKGQTVTLRCDPISGHDNLYWYRRVMGKEIKFLLHFVKESKQDESGMPNNRFLAERTGGTYSTLKVQPAELEDSGVYFCASSVGGHQPQHFGDGTRLSIL.

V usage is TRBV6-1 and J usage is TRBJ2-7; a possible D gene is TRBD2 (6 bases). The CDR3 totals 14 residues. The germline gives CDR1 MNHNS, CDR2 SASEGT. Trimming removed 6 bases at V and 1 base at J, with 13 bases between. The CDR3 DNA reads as TGTGCCAGCAGCACGGGGGATCGGTCCTACGAGCAGTACTTC. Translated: CASSTGDRSYEQYF.

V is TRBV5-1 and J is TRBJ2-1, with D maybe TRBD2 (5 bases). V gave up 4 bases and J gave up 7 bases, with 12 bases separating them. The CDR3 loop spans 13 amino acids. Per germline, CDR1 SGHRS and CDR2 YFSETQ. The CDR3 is CASSGGPKNEQFF. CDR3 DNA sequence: TGCGCCAGCAGCGGCGGGCCTAAGAATGAGCAGTTCTTC.

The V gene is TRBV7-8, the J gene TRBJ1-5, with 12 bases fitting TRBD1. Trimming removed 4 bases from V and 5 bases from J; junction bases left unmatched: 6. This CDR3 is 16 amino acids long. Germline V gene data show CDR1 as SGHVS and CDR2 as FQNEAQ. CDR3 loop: CASSSGDRGRDQPQHF. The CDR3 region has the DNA TGTGCCAGCAGCTCAGGGGACAGGGGGCGCGATCAGCCCCAGCATTTT.

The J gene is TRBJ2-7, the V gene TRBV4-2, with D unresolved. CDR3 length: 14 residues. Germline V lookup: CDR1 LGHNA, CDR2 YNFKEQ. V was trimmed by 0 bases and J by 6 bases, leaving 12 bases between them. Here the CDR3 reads CASSQDQVLPEQYF. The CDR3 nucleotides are TGTGCCAGCAGCCAAGATCAAGTCCTGCCCGAGCAGTACTTC.

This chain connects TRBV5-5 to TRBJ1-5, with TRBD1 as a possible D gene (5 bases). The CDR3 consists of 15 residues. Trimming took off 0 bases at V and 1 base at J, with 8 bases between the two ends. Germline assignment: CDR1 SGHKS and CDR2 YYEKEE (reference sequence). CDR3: CASSLGAGSNQPQHF. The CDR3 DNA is TGTGCCAGCAGCTTGGGGGCAGGGAGCAATCAGCCCCAGCATTTT.

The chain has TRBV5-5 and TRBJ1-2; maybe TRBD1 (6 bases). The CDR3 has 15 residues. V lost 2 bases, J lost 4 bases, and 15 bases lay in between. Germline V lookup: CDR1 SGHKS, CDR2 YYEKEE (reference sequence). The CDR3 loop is CASSFRLSGAYGYTF. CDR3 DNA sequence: TGTGCCAGCAGCTTTCGCCTCTCAGGGGCCTATGGCTACACCTTC.

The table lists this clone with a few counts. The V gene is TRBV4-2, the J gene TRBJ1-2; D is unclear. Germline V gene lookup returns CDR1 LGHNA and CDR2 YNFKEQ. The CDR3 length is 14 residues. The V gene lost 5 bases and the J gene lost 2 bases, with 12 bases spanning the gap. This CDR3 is CASSTLGGNYGYTF. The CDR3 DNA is TGTGCCAGCAGCACCCTGGGAGGAAACTATGGCTACACCTTC.

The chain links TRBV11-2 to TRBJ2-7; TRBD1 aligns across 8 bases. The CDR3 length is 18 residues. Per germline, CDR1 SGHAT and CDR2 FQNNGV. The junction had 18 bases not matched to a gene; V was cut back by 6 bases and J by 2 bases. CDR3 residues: CASRGIHRTGIQTYEQYF. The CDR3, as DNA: TGTGCCAGCAGGGGAATCCATCGGACAGGGATACAAACCTACGAGCAGTACTTC.

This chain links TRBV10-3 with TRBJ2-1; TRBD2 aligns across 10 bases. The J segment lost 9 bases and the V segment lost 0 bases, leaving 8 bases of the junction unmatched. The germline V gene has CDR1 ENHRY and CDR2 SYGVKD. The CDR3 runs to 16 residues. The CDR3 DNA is TGTGCCATCAGTGAGTCGACTAGCGGGCCCTGGCGTGAGCAGTTCTTC. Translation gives CAISESTSGPWREQFF.

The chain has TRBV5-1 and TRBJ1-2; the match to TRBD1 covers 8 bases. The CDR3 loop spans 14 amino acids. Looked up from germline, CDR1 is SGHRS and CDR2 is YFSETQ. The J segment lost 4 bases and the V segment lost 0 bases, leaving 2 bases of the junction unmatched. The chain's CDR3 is CASSLEGQGYGYTF. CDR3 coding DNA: TGCGCCAGCAGCTTGGAAGGACAGGGCTATGGCTACACCTTC.

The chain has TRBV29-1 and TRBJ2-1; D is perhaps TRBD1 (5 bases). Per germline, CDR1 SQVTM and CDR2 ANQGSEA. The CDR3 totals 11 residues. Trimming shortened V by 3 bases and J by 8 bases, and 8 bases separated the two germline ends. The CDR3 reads CSVDKGDEQFF. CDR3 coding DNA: TGCAGCGTTGATAAAGGGGATGAGCAGTTCTTC.

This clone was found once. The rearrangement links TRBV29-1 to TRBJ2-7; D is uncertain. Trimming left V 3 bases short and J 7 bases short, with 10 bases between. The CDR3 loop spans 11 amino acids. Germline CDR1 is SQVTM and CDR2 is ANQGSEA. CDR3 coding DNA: TGCAGCGTTGACACAGAAGGGGAGCAGTACTTC. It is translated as CSVDTEGEQYF.

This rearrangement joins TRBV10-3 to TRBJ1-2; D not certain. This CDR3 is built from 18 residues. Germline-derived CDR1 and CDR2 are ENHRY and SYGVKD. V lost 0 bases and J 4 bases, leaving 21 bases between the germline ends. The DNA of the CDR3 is TGTGCCATCAGTGAGTCCGCAGGCATGAGTCTATCGTCCTATGGCTACACCTTC. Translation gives CAISESAGMSLSSYGYTF.